This T cell receptor beta chain was identified during a study of Graves' ophthalmopathy and Graves' hyperthyroidism. Turning to the study itself: In this cohort's terms, stable hyperthyroidism meant no ophthalmopathy by 18 months of follow-up.

Notes on the study in general: Appearing in blood as well were most expanded thyroid clonotypes above 0.001 frequency. Discriminating ophthalmopathy from stable hyperthyroidism, a 13-signature model attained a sensitivity of 85% to 90% and a specificity of about 79%.

RNA transcripts served as template for amplifying TCR beta CDR3 sequences. HTBI primers primed a first-round RT-PCR, and a second-round multiplex PCR followed. TCRdb re-analysed the multiplex PCR reads in MiXCR, keeping a single row per CDR3 protein. The sample lists more than 1,000,000 distinct CDR3 sequences, approximately 35% occurring once. Trimming stripped 8 bases from V and 1 base from J, with 5 bases between. This CDR3 spans 12 amino acids. Of note for this clonotype: What it recognizes is unknown.

The chain has TRBV12-3 or TRBV12-4 and TRBJ2-2; D is undetermined. Material for sequencing was peripheral blood or thyroid tissue (not recorded which). The receptor's source is an adult man with Graves' hyperthyroidism. The CDR3 is CASLENTGELFF. CDR3 sequence (DNA): TGTGCCAGCCTGGAGAACACCGGGGAGCTGTTTTTT.